This entry describes one T cell receptor (beta chain). This clonotype was recorded many times. What antigen it recognizes has not been identified. No base quality values were provided; no much bigger clone lies one nucleotide off. These data belong to a study of regulatory T cells in long-lasting Graves disease (dated by TCRdb to the early 2020s). In the study overall: Antithyroid drugs had been taken for less than 3 months by newly diagnosed Graves' disease patients. Persistent Graves' disease patients were compared with newly diagnosed Graves' disease patients by peripheral blood TCR sequencing and RNA sequencing. The study was conducted in China and was registered as a clinical trial. A total of roughly 35 samples were covered by TCR sequencing, comprising approximately 13 persistent and roughly 20 newly diagnosed Graves' disease patients.

General study outcomes and caveats: More public clonotypes were shared among persistent patients (2,741) than among newly diagnosed patients (roughly 1,000). Persistent Graves' disease patients showed lower TCR Shannon entropy and fewer highly expanded clones than newly diagnosed patients, suggesting clonal expansion. The authors noted that the small sample size was a limitation that may lower accuracy. Because the primary lesion, thyroid tissue, could not be accessed, the study looked at peripheral blood alone. Sequencing and analysis were restricted to the TCR beta chain.

Libraries were prepared through multiplex PCR. Sequencing was performed on an Illumina HiSeq 4000. CDR3 regions were amplified by Arm-PCR with iRepertoire HTBI primers to construct TCR beta libraries. Before sequencing, the PCR products underwent gel purification. Processing in the source paper ran as follows. Gene usage analysis of CDR3 amino acid clonotypes relied on the roughly 60 TRBV and 13 to 15 TRBJ segments identified across samples. Filtered high-quality paired reads were merged into contigs using COPE and FqMerger. BLAST was used to align contigs to the IMGT TRBV, TRBD and TRBJ reference genes, and CDR3 was defined following IMGT. Highly expanded clones were defined as clonotypes with a frequency above 0.1%. Repertoire diversity was measured by Shannon entropy, and V-J evenness by the Gini coefficient. A clonotype found in more than one individual was treated as public. TCRdb reprocessing: public reads trimmed at Q25 with fastp, clones called with MiXCR, in-frame beta chains kept. One record per CDR3 amino acid sequence lists the most common genes and DNA. These V and J calls rely on TCRdb rather than the paper's analysis. This sample gives about 400,000 distinct CDR3 sequences in total; 15% of them show up just once. Together, the top ten hold around 7.6% of the sample.

The sample's time point label, in plain terms: newly diagnosed GD, antithyroid drugs for less than 3 months. For both TCR sequencing and RNA sequencing, RNA was extracted from PBMCs in TRIzol. The diagnosis of Graves' disease followed American Thyroid Association guidelines. Patients were recruited from an endocrinology department in Xi'an, China. From each patient, 7.5 to 10 milliliters of peripheral blood was collected into an EDTA anticoagulant tube. PBMCs were isolated by Ficoll Paque Plus density gradient separation without further T cell sorting. An Agilent 2100 Bioanalyzer and agarose gel were used to check RNA quality, and a NanoDrop 2000 was used to measure RNA concentration. The data also belong to a second study, concerning T cells in Graves' hyperthyroidism and ophthalmopathy. That second report states: Graves' hyperthyroidism was defined as stable when no progression to ophthalmopathy occurred over 18 months of follow-up. The hyperthyroidism patients were between 18 and 65 years old and newly diagnosed, with a disease duration of less than 2 months. Exclusion was applied to patients with uncontrolled infections, other autoimmune diseases, pregnancy or lactation. Clinical symptoms, serum thyroxine and TRAb, thyroid ultrasound, and orbital computed tomography formed the basis for the diagnoses. The TCR CDR3 was subjected to a first round of RT-PCR using the HTBI primer set and the Qiagen OneStep RT-PCR kit. Most expanded thyroid clonotypes (frequency above 0.001) were also found in blood, which suggests that blood repertoires may mirror thyroid immune responses. A model built on a 13 V-J signature distinguished ophthalmopathy from stable hyperthyroidism, reaching about 88% sensitivity and 81.08% specificity in cross-validation and 80%/75% in testing. In validation, the model predicted progression to ophthalmopathy with approximately 71% sensitivity and 72.22% specificity, a median of 6.5 months before onset. TCR V-J signatures able to tell the groups apart were searched for in a discovery cohort of 95 to 100 patients, of whom more than 40 had Graves' ophthalmopathy and 57 had stable Graves' hyperthyroidism. An independent validation cohort of 18 to 20 hyperthyroidism patients and roughly 16 patients who later progressed to ophthalmopathy tested prospective prediction of ophthalmopathy. The approximately 100 discovery patients were divided at random into training and test sets in a 7:3 ratio. In about 6 Graves' hyperthyroidism patients, the study also compared T-cell repertoires from thyroid tissue with T-cell repertoires from blood. After sampling, hyperthyroidism patients received methimazole starting at 30 mg daily, and ophthalmopathy patients received high-dose intravenous methylprednisolone. A second multiplex PCR round built the libraries, followed by size selection and purification. Paired-end sequencing of the libraries was performed with 100 bp reads on an Illumina HiSeq2000. Raw data were processed with SOAPnuke, discarding reads with adapters, uncalled bases, mean Phred below 15, or no exact constant-primer or identifier match. COPE v1.2.5 was used to merge the high-quality paired reads, and each unique nucleotide sequence was defined as a clonotype. MiTCR v1.1 was used to align the clonotypes against IMGT TRBV, TRBD and TRBJ reference segments. The analysis was restricted to V-J combinations with a frequency above 0.0001, which together covered roughly 99% of the repertoires. The TCS score was defined as F50 (clonal expansion) divided by E x V (chaos), with BLOSUM62-based TCRdist calculated between CDR3 peptides within each V-J. Welch's t-statistics and random forest reduced roughly 500 V-J features to roughly 13, which were used in a naive Bayes classifier (R e1071). Sample size was not statistically predetermined, and blinding of investigators to group allocation was not performed. According to the paper, TCR Vbeta CDR3 sequencing was carried out on 135 peripheral blood samples, which came from around 43 ophthalmopathy, fewer than 80 hyperthyroidism and roughly 17 progressor patients.

The sequencing used peripheral blood mononuclear cells (PBMCs), collected at new diagnosis, from a patient treated with antithyroid drugs. The sequence was obtained from a woman in her 40s with Graves disease. Donor details come from another sample of the same person, matched by shared clones.

Here the CDR3 is given as CAISEAITGKETQYF. The DNA sequence is TGTGCCATCAGTGAGGCAATTACAGGGAAAGAGACCCAGTACTTC. Rearrangement joined TRBV10-3 to TRBJ2-5; the best D guess is TRBD1, with 6 bases matching. CDR1 and CDR2 (ENHRY, SYGVKD) derive from the germline V gene. V is reduced by 2 bases and J by 3 bases, leaving a spacing of 13 bases between them. Measured from the cysteine to the phenylalanine, the CDR3 is 15 residues long. Just CDR3 DNA is preserved here, 45 bases in frame from base 1.